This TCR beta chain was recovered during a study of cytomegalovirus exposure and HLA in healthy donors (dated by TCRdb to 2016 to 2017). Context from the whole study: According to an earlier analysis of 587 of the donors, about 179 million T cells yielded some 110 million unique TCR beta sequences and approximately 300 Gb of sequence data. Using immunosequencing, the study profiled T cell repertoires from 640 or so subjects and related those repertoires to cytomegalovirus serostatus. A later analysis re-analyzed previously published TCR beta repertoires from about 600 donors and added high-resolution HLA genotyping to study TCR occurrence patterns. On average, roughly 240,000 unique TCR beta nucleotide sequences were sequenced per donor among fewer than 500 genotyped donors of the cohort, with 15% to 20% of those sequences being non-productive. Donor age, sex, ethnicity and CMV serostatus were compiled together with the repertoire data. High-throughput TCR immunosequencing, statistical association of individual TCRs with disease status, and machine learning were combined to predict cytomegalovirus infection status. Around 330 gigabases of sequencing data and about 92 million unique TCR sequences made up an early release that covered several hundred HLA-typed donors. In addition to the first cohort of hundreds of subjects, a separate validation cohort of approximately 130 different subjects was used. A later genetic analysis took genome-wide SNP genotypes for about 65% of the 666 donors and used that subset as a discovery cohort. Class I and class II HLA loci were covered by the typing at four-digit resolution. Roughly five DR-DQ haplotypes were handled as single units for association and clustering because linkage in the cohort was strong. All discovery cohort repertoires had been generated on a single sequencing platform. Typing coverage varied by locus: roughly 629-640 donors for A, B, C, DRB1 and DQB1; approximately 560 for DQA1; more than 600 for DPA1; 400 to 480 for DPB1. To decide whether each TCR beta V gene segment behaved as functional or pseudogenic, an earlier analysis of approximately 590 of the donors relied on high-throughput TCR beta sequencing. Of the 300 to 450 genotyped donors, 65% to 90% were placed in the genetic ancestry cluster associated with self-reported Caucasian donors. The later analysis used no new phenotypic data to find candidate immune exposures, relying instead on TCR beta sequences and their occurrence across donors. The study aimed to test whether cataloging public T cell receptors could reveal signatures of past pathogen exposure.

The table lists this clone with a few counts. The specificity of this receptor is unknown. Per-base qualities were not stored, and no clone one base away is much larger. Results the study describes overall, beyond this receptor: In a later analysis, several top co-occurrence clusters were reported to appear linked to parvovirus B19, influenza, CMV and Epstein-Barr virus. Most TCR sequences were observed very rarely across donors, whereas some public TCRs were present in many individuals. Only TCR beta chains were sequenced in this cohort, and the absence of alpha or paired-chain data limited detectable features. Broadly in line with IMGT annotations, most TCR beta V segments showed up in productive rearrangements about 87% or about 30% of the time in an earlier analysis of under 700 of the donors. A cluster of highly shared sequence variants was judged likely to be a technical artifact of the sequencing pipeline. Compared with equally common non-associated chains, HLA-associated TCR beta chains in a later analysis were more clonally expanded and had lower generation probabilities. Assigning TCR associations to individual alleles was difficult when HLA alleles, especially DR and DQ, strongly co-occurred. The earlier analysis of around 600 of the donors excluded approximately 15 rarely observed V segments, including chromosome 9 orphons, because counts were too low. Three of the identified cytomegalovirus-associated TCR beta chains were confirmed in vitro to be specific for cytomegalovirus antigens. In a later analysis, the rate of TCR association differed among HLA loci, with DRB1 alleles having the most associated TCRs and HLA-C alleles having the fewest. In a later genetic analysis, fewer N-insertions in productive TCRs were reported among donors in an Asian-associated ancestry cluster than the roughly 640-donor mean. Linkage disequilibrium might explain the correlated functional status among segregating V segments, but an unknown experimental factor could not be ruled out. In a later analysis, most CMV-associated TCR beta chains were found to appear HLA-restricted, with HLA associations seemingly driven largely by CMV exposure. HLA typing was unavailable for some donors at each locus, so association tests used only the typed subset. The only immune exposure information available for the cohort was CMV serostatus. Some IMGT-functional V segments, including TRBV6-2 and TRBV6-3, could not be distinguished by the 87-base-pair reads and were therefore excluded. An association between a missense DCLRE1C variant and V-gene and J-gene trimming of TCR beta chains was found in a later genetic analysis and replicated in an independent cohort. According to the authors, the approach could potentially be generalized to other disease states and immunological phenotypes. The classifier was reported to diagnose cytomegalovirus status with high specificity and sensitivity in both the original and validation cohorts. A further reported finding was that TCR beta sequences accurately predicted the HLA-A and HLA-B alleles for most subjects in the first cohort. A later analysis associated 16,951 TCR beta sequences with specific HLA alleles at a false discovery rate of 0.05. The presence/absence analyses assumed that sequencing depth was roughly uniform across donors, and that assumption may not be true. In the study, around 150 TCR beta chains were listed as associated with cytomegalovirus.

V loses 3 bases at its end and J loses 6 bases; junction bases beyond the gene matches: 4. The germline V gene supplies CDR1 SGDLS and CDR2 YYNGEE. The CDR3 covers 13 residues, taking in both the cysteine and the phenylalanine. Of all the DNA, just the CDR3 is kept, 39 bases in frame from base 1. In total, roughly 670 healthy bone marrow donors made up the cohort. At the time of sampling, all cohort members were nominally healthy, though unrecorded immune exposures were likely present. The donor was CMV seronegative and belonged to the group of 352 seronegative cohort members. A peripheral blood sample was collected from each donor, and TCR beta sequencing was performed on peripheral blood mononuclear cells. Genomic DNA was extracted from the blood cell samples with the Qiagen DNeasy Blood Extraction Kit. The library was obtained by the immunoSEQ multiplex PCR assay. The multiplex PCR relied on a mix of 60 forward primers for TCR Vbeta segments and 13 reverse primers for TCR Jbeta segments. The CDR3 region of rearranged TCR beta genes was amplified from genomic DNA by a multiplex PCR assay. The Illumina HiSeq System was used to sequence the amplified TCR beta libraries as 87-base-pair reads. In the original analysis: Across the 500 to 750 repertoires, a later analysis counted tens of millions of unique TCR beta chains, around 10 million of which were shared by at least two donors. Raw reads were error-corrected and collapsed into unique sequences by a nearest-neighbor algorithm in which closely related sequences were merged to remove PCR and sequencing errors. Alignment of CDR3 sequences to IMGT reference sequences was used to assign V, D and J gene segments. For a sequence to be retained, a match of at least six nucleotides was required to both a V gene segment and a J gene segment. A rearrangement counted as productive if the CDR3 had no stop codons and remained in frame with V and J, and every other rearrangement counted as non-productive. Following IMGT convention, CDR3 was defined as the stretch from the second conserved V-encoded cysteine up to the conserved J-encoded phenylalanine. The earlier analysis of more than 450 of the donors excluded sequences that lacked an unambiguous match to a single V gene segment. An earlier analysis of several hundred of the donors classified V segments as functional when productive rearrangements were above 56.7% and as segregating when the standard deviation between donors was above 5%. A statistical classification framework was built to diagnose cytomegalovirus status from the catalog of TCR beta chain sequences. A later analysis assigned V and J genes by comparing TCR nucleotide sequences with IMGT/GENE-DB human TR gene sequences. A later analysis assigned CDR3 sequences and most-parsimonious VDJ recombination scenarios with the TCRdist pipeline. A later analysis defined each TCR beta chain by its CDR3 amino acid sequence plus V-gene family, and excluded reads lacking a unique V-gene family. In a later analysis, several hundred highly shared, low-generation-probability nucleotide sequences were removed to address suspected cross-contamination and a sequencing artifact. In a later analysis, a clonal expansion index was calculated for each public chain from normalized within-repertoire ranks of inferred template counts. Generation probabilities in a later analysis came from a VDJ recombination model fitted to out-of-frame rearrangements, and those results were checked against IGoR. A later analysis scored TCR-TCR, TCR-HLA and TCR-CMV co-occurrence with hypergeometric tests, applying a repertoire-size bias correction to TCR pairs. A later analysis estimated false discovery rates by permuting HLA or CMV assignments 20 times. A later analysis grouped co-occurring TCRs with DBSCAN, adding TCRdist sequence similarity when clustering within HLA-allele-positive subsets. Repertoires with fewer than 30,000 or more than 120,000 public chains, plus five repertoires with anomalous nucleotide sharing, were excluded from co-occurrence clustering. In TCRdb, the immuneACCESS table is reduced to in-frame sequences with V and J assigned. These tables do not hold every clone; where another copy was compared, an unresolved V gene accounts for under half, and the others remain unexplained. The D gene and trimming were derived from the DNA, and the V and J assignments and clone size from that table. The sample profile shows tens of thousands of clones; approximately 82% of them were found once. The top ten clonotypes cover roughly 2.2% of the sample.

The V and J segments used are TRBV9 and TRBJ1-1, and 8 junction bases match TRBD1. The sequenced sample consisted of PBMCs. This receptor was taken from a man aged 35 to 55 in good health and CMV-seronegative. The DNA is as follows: TGTGCCAGCAGCGAACGGACAGGGTCTGAAGCTTTCTTT. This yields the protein CASSERTGSEAFF.